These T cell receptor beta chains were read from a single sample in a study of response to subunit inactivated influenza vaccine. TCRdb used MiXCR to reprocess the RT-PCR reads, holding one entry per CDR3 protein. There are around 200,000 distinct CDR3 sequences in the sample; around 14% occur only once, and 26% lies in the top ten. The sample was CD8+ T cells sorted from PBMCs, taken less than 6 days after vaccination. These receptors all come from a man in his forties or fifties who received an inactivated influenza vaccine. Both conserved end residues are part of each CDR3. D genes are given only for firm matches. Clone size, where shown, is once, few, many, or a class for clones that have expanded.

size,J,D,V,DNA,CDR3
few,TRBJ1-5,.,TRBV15,TGTGCCACCAGCAGAGATCAGAGCGGCGGCCAGGGGACCCAGCATTTT,CATSRDQSGGQGTQHF
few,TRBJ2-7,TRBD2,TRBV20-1,TGCAGTGCTAGAGATAGCGGGACCTACGAGCAGTACTTC,CSARDSGTYEQYF
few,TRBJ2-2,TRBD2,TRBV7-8,TGTGCCAGCAGCTTAGTTGGGGGGGGTTACCGGGAGCTGTTTTTT,CASSLVGGGYRELFF
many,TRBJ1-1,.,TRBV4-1,TGCGCCAGCAGCCAGCTTTTGGGACCGAGCAACACTGAAGCTTTCTTT,CASSQLLGPSNTEAFF
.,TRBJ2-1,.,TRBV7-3,TGTGCCAGCAGCTTAAGTCCGGGGACATACAATGAGCAGTTCTTC,CASSLSPGTYNEQFF
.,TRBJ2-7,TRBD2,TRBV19,TGTGCCAGTAGCCGGTGGTGGAGAGAAGGGACTAGCGGGAGTCTTTACGAGCAGTACTTC,CASSRWWREGTSGSLYEQYF
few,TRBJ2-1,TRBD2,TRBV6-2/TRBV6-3,TGTGCCAGCAGTTACTCGATGACGGGAGGGCCTCATGAGCAGTTCTTC,CASSYSMTGGPHEQFF
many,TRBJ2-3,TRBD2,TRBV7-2,TGTGCCAGCAGCTCTACTAGCGGGGGGGCCCCAGATACGCAGTATTTT,CASSSTSGGAPDTQYF
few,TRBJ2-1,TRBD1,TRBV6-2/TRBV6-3,TGTGCCAGCAGTTACCCAACGGGACAGGGGCTCTACAATGAGCAGTTCTTC,CASSYPTGQGLYNEQFF
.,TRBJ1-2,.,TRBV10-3,TGTGCCAAACGGGCCGGCCGAGGCAAGGACTATGGCTACACCTTC,CAKRAGRGKDYGYTF
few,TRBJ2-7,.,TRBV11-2,TGTGCCAGCAGCTTATCATTCGGCGGGTCGGGGGATCTCTACGAGCAGTACTTC,CASSLSFGGSGDLYEQYF
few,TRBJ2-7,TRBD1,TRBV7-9,TGTGCCAGCAGCTCACCCGCAGGGGGCTCCTACGAGCAGTACTTC,CASSSPAGGSYEQYF